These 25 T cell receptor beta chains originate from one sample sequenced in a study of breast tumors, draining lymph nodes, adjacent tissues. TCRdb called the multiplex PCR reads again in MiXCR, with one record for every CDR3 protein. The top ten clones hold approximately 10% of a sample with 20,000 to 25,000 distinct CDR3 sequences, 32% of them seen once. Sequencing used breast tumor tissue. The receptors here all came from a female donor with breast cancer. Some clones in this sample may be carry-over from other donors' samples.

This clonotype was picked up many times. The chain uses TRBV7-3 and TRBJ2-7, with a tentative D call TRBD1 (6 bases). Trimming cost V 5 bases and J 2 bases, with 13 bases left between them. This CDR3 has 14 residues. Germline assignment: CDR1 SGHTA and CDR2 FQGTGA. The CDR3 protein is CASSPSGTPYEQYF. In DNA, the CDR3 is TGTGCCAGCAGCCCCTCCGGGACACCCTACGAGCAGTACTTC.

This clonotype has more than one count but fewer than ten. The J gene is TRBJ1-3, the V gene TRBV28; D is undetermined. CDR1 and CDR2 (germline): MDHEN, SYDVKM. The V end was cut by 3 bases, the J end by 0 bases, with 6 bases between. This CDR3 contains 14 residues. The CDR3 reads CASSFPYSGNTIYF. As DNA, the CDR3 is TGTGCCAGCAGTTTCCCCTACTCTGGAAACACCATATATTTT.

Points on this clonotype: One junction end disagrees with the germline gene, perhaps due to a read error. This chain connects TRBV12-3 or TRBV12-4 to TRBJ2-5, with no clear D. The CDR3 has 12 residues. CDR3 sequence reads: CASSLAQGTQYF. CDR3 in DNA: TGTGCCAGCAGTTTAGCCCAAGGGACCCAGTACTTC.

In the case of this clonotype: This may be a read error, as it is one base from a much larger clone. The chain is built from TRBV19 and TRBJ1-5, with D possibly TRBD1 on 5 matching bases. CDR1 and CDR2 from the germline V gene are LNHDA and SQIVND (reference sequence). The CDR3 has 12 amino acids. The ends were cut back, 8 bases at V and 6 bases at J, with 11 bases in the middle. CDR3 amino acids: CASCFGTQPQHF. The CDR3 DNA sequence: TGTGCCAGTTGTTTCGGGACTCAGCCCCAGCATTTT.

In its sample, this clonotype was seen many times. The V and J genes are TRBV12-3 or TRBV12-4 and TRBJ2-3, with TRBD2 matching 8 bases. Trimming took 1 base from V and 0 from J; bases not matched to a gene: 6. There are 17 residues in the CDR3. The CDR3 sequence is CASSLGTREGSTDTQYF. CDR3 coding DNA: TGTGCCAGCAGTTTAGGGACACGGGAGGGGAGCACAGATACGCAGTATTTT.

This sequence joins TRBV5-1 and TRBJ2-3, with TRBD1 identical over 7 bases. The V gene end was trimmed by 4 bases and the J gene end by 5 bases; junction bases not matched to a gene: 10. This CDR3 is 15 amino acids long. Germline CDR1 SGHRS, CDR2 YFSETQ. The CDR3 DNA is TGCGCCAGCAGCGGCAGGGCAGGGGGTAGAGATACGCAGTATTTT. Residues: CASSGRAGGRDTQYF.

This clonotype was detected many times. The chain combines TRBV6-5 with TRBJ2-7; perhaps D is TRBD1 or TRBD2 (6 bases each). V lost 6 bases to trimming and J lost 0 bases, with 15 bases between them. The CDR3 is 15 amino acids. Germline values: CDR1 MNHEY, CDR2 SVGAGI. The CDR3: CASRDVGGSSYEQYF. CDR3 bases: TGTGCCAGCAGGGATGTAGGGGGGAGCTCCTACGAGCAGTACTTC.

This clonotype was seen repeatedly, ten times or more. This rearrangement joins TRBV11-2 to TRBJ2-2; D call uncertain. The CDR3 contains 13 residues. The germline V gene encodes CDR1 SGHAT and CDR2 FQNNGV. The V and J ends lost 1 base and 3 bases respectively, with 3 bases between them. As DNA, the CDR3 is TGTGCCAGCAGCTTAGTATACACCGGGGAGCTGTTTTTT. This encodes CASSLVYTGELFF.

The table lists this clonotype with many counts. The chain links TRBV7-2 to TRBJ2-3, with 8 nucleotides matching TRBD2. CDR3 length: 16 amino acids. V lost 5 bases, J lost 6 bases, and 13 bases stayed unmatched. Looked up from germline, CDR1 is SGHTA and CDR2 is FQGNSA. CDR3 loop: CASSQRGLGRYDTQYF. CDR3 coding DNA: TGTGCCAGCAGCCAGAGGGGACTAGGCCGATACGATACGCAGTATTTT.

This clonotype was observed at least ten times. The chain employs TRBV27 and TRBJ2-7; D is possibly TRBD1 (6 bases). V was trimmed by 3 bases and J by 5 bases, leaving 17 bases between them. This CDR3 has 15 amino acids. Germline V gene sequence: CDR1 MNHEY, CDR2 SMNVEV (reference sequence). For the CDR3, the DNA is TGTGCCAGCAGTTTTGTCGGGACACGCGGAGACGAGCAGTACTTC. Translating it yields CASSFVGTRGDEQYF.

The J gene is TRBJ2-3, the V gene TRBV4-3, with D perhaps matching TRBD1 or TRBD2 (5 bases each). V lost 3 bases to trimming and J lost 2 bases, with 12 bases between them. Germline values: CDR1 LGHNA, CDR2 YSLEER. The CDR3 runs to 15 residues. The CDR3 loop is CASSHRGVHTDTQYF. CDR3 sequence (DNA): TGCGCCAGCAGCCACCGGGGCGTTCACACAGATACGCAGTATTTT.

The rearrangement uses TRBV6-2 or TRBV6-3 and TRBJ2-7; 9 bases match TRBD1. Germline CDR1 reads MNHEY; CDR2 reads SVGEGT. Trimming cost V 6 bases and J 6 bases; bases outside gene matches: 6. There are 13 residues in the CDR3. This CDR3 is CASRTGTGSEQYF. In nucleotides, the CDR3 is TGTGCCAGCAGAACCGGGACAGGGAGCGAGCAGTACTTC.

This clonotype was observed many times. This chain's CDR3 is CATSRADSGLAKNIQYF. In nucleotides, the CDR3 is TGTGCCACCAGCAGAGCGGATTCAGGCCTAGCCAAAAACATTCAGTACTTC. The chain combines TRBV15 with TRBJ2-4; D is undetermined. V was shortened by 1 base and J by 0 bases, with 13 bases between the two germline ends. This CDR3 is built from 17 residues. Germline CDR1 is LNHNV and CDR2 is YYDKDF (reference sequence).

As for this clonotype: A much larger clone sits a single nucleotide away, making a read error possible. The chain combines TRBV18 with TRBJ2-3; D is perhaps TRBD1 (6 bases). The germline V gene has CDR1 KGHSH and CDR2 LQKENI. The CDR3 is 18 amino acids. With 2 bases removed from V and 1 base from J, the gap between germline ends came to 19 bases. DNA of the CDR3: TGTGCCAGCTCACCAGCAAGGACAGCCTTTAGCCGCACAGATACGCAGTATTTT. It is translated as CASSPARTAFSRTDTQYF.

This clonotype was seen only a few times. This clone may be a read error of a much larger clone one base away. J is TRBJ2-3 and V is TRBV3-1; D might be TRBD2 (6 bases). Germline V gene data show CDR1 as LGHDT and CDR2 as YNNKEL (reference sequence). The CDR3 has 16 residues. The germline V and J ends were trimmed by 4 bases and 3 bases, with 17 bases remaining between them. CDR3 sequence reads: CASSRLGLPGTDTQYF. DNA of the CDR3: TGTGCCAGCAGCCGACTAGGACTCCCTGGGACAGATACGCAGTATTTT.

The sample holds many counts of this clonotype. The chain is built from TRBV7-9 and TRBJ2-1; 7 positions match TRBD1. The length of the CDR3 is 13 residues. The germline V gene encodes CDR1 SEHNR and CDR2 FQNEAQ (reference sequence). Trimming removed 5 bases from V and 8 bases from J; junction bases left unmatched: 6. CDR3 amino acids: CASSRQGPDEQFF. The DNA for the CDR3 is TGTGCCAGCAGCCGACAGGGTCCGGATGAGCAGTTCTTC.

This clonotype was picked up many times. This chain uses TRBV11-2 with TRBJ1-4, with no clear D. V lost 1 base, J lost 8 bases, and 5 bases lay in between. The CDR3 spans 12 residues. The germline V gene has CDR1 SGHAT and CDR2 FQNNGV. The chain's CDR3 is CASSLVREKLFF. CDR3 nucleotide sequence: TGTGCCAGCAGCTTAGTGCGGGAAAAACTGTTTTTT.

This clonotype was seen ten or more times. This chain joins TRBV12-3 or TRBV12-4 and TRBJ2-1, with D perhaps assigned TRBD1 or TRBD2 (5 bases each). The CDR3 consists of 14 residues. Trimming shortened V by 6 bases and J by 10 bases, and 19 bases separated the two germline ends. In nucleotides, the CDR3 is TGTGCCAGCAGGCCCGGGGCTAGAGGCGGCGAGCAGTTCTTC. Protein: CASRPGARGGEQFF.

CDR3 bases: TGTGCCAGCAGTCGCCGGGACAGGACATACATTCAGTACTTC. Residues: CASSRRDRTYIQYF. The chain uses TRBV5-4 and TRBJ2-4; 8 nucleotides align to TRBD1. Germline CDR1 SGHNT, CDR2 YYREEE (reference sequence). The ends lost 5 bases at V and 8 bases at J; junction bases unmatched: 9. The CDR3 contains 14 residues.

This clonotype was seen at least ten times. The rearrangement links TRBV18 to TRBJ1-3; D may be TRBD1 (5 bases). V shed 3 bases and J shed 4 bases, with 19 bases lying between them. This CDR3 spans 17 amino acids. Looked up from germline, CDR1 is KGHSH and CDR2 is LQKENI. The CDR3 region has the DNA TGTGCCAGCTCACCCTACCCGGCAACAGGTGGCGGAAACACCATATATTTT. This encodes CASSPYPATGGGNTIYF.

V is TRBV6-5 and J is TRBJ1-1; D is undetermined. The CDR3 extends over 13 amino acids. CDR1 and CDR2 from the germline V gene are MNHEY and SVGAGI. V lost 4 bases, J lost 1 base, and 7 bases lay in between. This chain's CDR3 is CASSFSRNTEAFF. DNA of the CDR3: TGTGCCAGCAGTTTTTCGAGGAACACTGAAGCTTTCTTT.

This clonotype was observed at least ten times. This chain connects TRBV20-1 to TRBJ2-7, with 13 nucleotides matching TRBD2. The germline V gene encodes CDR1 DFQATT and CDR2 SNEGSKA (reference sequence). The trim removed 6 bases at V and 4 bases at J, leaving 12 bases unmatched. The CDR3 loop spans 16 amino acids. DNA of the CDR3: TGCAGTGCCCGCGCTACTAGCGGGAGGGCCAGATACGAGCAGTACTTC. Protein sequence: CSARATSGRARYEQYF.

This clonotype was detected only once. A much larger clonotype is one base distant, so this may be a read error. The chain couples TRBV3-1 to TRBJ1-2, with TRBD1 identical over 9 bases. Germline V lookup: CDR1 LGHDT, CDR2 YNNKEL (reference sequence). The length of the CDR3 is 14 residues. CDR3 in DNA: TGTGCCGGCAGCCAGGGACAGGGCAACTATGGCTACACCTTC. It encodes CAGSQGQGNYGYTF.

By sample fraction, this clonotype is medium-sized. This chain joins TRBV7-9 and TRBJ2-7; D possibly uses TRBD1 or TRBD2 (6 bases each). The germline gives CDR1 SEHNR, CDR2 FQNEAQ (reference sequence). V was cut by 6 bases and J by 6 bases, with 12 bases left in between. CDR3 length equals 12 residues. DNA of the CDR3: TGTGCCAGCAGTCGAGGGGGGACCGAGCAGTACTTC. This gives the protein CASSRGGTEQYF.

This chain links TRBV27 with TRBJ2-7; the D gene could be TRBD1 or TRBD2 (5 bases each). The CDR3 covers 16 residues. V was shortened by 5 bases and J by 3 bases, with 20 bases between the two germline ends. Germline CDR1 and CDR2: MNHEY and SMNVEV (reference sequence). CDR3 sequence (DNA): TGTGCCAGCAGTCCGTTATCAAACGGGGCTAACTACGAGCAGTACTTC. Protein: CASSPLSNGANYEQYF.